These 19 T cell receptor beta chains came from one sample sequenced in a study of T cells in localized non-small cell lung cancer. Profiled with immunoSEQ multiplex PCR; TCRdb holds only in-frame clones, not every one. The data hold about 19,000 clones, with roughly 83% observed a single time. The source material was peripheral blood, sampled before any cancer treatment. The receptors were sampled from a man aged 35 to 69 with stage I lung adenocarcinoma.

This clone was found once. V is TRBV9 and J is TRBJ2-3; no clear D. The germline gives CDR1 SGDLS, CDR2 YYNGEE. V dropped 2 bases and J dropped 5 bases, with 6 bases sitting between them. The CDR3 is 12 amino acids. This CDR3 is CASSVDGDTQYF. The CDR3 nucleotides read TGTGCCAGCAGCGTGGATGGAGATACGCAGTATTTT.

This sequence joins TRBV7-3 and TRBJ2-3, with 9 bases that match TRBD2. Germline-derived CDR1 and CDR2 are SGHTA and FQGTGA. The CDR3 totals 17 residues. V gave up 0 bases and J gave up 2 bases; unmatched junction bases: 6. CDR3 sequence: CASSLTGSGGITDTQYF. The CDR3 DNA is TGTGCCAGCAGCTTAACCGGGAGCGGGGGGATCACAGATACGCAGTATTTT. Looking up the rest from reference TRBV7-3 and TRBJ2-3 gives the full variable domain: GAGVSQTPSNKVTEKGKYVELRCDPISGHTALYWYRQSLGQGPEFLIYFQGTGAADDSGLPNDRFFAVRPEGSVSTLKIQRTERGDSAVYLCASSLTGSGGITDTQYFGPGTRLTVL.

The rearrangement links TRBV18 to TRBJ2-7; D may be TRBD1 or TRBD2 (5 bases each). The germline gives CDR1 KGHSH, CDR2 LQKENI. CDR3 length: 16 residues. Trimming cost V 6 bases and J 4 bases, with 22 bases left between them. CDR3 bases: TGTGCCAGCTCGCCTTCAGGGAGCCGGCCATCATACGAGCAGTACTTC. This translates into CASSPSGSRPSYEQYF.

V is TRBV7-3 and J is TRBJ2-1; D uncertain. CDR1 is SGHTA and CDR2 is FQGTGA in the germline V gene. V lost 0 bases and J lost 3, with 3 bases in between. This CDR3 is built from 13 residues. DNA for the CDR3: TGTGCCAGCAGCTTAACCAGCTACAATGAGCAGTTCTTC. Protein sequence: CASSLTSYNEQFF.

This clone was seen a handful of times. The chain couples TRBV18 to TRBJ2-7, with 7 bases lining up with TRBD1. Germline V gene sequence: CDR1 KGHSH, CDR2 LQKENI. With 5 bases clipped from V and 4 bases from J, the junction kept 8 bases outside the gene matches. The CDR3 runs to 14 residues. CDR3 sequence (DNA): TGTGCCAGCTCAGCCCCCGGGACAGAGTACGAGCAGTACTTC. Translated: CASSAPGTEYEQYF.

As concerns this clone: A far more abundant clone sits one base away, making this likely a read error. Other DNA variants within this sample encode the same CDR3. The genes are TRBV27 and TRBJ2-7; TRBD2 matches at 8 bases. CDR3 length: 13 amino acids. Per the germline V gene, CDR1 is MNHEY and CDR2 is SMNVEV (reference sequence). V shed 4 bases and J 6 bases; nucleotides not matched to a gene: 5. CDR3 in DNA: TGTGCCAGCAGTTCGACTAGCGAAGGCGAGCAGTACTTC. This gives the protein CASSSTSEGEQYF.

This chain links TRBV5-4 with TRBJ2-3, with 8 bases lining up with TRBD1. The CDR3 runs 17 residues. The V gene's germline CDR1 is SGHNT and CDR2 YYREEE (reference sequence). V gave up 0 bases and J gave up 3 bases; unmatched junction bases: 9. The DNA of the CDR3 is TGTGCCAGCAGCTTGGTTTCCCGGACAGGGTGGACAGATACGCAGTATTTT. Encoded protein: CASSLVSRTGWTDTQYF.

This rearrangement joins TRBV7-8 to TRBJ2-5; D assignment may be TRBD1 or TRBD2 (5 bases each). The CDR3 extends over 13 amino acids. CDR1 SGHVS and CDR2 FQNEAQ come from the germline V gene. With 5 bases removed from V and 4 bases from J, the gap between germline ends came to 11 bases. The DNA for the CDR3 is TGTGCCAGCAGCCATGGGGGATTAGAGACCCAGTACTTC. Encoded protein: CASSHGGLETQYF.

The chain couples TRBV9 to TRBJ2-1; 9 bases match TRBD2. CDR1 is SGDLS and CDR2 is YYNGEE in the germline V gene. CDR3 length: 15 residues. The ends lost 6 bases at V and 5 bases at J; junction bases unmatched: 9. As DNA, the CDR3 is TGTGCCAGCACCAAGGATCAGCGGGGGGACAATGAGCAGTTCTTC. Amino acids: CASTKDQRGDNEQFF.

The chain combines TRBV27 with TRBJ2-7; possibly TRBD1 for D (5 bases). The V and J ends lost 6 bases and 3 bases respectively, with 12 bases between them. There are 13 residues in the CDR3. CDR1 is MNHEY and CDR2 is SMNVEV in the germline V gene (reference sequence). In nucleotides, the CDR3 is TGTGCCAGCAGCCATTATCAGGGCTACGAGCAGTACTTC. Amino acids: CASSHYQGYEQYF.

The rearrangement uses TRBV11-2 and TRBJ2-7; 8 nucleotides align to TRBD1. The CDR3 consists of 14 residues. V shed 1 base, J shed 6 bases, and the junction held 5 bases outside the gene matches. The germline V gene encodes CDR1 SGHAT and CDR2 FQNNGV. The chain's CDR3 is CASSLVGTGIEQYF. CDR3 nucleotides: TGTGCCAGCAGCTTAGTGGGGACAGGCATCGAGCAGTACTTC.

The chain combines TRBV6-5 with TRBJ1-1; perhaps TRBD1 as D (5 bases). V was clipped by 5 bases and J by 0 bases, with 10 bases between them. CDR3 length: 14 amino acids. Germline V lookup: CDR1 MNHEY, CDR2 SVGAGI. In DNA, the CDR3 is TGTGCCAGCAGTCTCAGGGATATGAACACTGAAGCTTTCTTT. Its protein product is CASSLRDMNTEAFF.

The genes are TRBV27 and TRBJ2-2, with TRBD2 as a possible D gene (7 bases). This CDR3 contains 14 residues. V was pared by 5 bases and J by 4 bases, with 11 bases between. Germline V CDR1 and CDR2: MNHEY, SMNVEV (reference sequence). CDR3 amino acids: CASSPRGGTGELFF. The CDR3 DNA sequence: TGTGCCAGCAGTCCTAGGGGGGGCACCGGGGAGCTGTTTTTT.

The gene calls are TRBV7-3 and TRBJ2-1, with 9 positions matching TRBD1. The germline CDR1 and CDR2 sequences are SGHTA and FQGTGA. The ends lost 4 bases at V and 7 bases at J; junction bases unmatched: 8. This CDR3 comprises 15 residues. The CDR3 sequence is CASSSSQGAGNEQFF. The CDR3, as DNA: TGTGCCAGCAGCTCATCACAGGGGGCGGGTAATGAGCAGTTCTTC.

This clone has a single count. This chain connects TRBV15 to TRBJ2-1; the D gene is possibly TRBD2 (6 bases). The ends were cut back, 0 bases at V and 10 bases at J, with 13 bases in the middle. The CDR3 has 14 residues. Germline CDR1 reads LNHNV; CDR2 reads YYDKDF (reference sequence). In nucleotides, the CDR3 is TGTGCCACCAGCAGAGAAGGCGGGGCCGGGGAGCAGTTCTTC. It encodes CATSREGGAGEQFF.

This chain uses TRBV11-2 with TRBJ1-1; perhaps TRBD1 as D (5 bases). Germline-derived CDR1 and CDR2 are SGHAT and FQNNGV. The CDR3 has 16 residues. Trimming took 5 bases from V and 0 from J, leaving 16 bases between them. CDR3 bases: TGTGCCAGCAGCCCCCGGGGGTCCTTTATGAACACTGAAGCTTTCTTT. This gives the protein CASSPRGSFMNTEAFF. The full variable domain, with the rest looked up from reference TRBV11-2 and TRBJ1-1, is EAGVAQSPRYKIIEKRQSVAFWCNPISGHATLYWYQQILGQGPKLLIQFQNNGVVDDSQLPKDRFSAERLKGVDSTLKIQPAKLEDSAVYLCASSPRGSFMNTEAFFGQGTRLTVV.

The chain employs TRBV2 and TRBJ2-3, with a weak D call TRBD1 (5 bases). Trimming left V 2 bases short and J 6 bases short, with 12 bases between. Germline V gives CDR1 SNHLY, CDR2 FYNNEI. The CDR3 consists of 14 residues. CDR3 sequence reads: CASSEISKGDTQYF. DNA of the CDR3: TGTGCCAGCAGTGAAATCTCAAAGGGGGATACGCAGTATTTT.

The genes are TRBV30 and TRBJ1-2, with a tentative D call TRBD1 (6 bases). V lost 2 bases, J lost 3 bases, and 10 bases lay in between. Germline CDR1 is GTSNPN and CDR2 is SVGIG (reference sequence). This CDR3 contains 13 residues. The CDR3: CAWSLQGHYGYTF. CDR3 DNA: TGTGCCTGGAGTCTACAGGGTCACTATGGCTACACCTTC.

The chain joins TRBV6-5 to TRBJ1-6, with TRBD1 as a possible D gene (5 bases). The CDR3 has 13 residues. Germline V gives CDR1 MNHEY, CDR2 SVGAGI. The ends were cut back, 8 bases at V and 9 bases at J, with 14 bases in the middle. CDR3 region: CASRGLVSSPLHF. The CDR3 nucleotides read TGTGCCAGCCGGGGGTTGGTGAGTTCACCCCTCCACTTT.